This T cell receptor beta chain was identified during a study of cytomegalovirus exposure and HLA in healthy donors. With regard to this clone: Its antigen is currently unknown.

Study outcomes and limitations: HLA-A and HLA-B allele assignments for most subjects were reportedly predicted accurately using TCR beta sequences. Later on, analysis showed that most CMV-associated TCR beta chains appeared to be HLA-restricted. TCR beta V- and J-gene trimming was later associated with a missense DCLRE1C variant.

The PCR was carried out with 60 Vbeta primers and 13 Jbeta primers. The assay was immunoSEQ multiplex PCR, and TCRdb's table has in-frame clones only and misses some. This sample yields around 250,000 clones, of which about 80% are seen a single time; around 8.6% belongs to the top ten. Germline CDR1 and CDR2: MNHEY and SMNVEV (reference sequence). This CDR3 contains 15 residues. V shed 6 bases, J shed 4 bases, and the junction held 11 bases outside the gene matches. The clonotype comes from an older woman in good health and CMV-seropositive. The specimen sequenced was PBMCs. V usage is TRBV27 and J usage is TRBJ2-7, with 8 bases lining up with TRBD1. CDR3 protein: CASRIAGGQAYEQYF. The CDR3 nucleotides read TGTGCCAGCAGAATCGCTGGGGGACAGGCGTACGAGCAGTACTTC.